This record covers a single T cell receptor beta chain. Its antigen is as yet unknown. A read error is possible here, since a much larger clone lies one base away. A sample-barcoded 5' primer and a J-beta primer mix were used in a second PCR of roughly 7 to 12 cycles. TCRdb reanalysed the 5' RACE reads using MiXCR and keeps one entry per CDR3 protein. The repertoire holds 1.5 million to 2 million distinct CDR3 sequences, with around 48% as singletons. The sample comes from a study of blood T cells in healthy people across ages. Per-sample yields of isolated PBMCs were at least 6 million. The CDR3 is 13 residues long. V lost 0 bases to trimming and J lost 3 bases, with 9 bases between them. CDR1 is SQVTM, CDR2 ANQGSEA, per germline. Study-wide results and limits: Estimates of diversity drawn from one million T cells were considered underestimates. TCR beta diversity per million T cells fell roughly linearly with age.

This sequence joins TRBV29-1 and TRBJ2-7; a possible D gene is TRBD1 (7 bases). What was sequenced was blood. The receptor's source is a woman between 40 and 55 years old in good health. This CDR3 reads CSVEDQGGYEQYF. DNA of the CDR3: TGCAGCGTTGAAGATCAGGGGGGCTACGAGCAGTACTTC.